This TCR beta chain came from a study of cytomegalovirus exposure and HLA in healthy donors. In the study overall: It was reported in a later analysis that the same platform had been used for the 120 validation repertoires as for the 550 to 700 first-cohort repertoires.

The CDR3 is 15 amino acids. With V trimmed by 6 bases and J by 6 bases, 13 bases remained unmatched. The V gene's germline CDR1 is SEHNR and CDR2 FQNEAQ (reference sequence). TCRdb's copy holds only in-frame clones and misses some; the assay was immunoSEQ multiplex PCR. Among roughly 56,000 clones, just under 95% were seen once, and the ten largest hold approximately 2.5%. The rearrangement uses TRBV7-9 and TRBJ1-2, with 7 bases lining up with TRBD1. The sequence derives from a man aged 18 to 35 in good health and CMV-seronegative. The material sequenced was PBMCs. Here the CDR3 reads CASRQGGRSADGYTF. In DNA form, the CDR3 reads TGTGCCAGCAGGCAGGGGGGACGGTCTGCGGATGGCTACACCTTC.